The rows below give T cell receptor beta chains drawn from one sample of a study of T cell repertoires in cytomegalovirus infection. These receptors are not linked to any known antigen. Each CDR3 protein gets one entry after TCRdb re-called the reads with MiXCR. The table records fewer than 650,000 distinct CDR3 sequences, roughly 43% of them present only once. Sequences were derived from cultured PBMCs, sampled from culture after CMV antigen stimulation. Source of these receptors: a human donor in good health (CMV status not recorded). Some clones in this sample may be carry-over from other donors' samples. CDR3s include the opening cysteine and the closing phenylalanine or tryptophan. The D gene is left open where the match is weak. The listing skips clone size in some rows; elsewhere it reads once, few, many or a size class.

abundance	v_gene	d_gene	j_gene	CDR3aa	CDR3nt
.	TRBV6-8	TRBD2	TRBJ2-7	CASSYGGSESYEQYF	TGTGCCAGCAGTTATGGCGGGAGCGAGTCCTACGAGCAGTACTTC
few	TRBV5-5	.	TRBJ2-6	CASSPAKVSANVLTF	TGTGCCAGCAGCCCCGCCAAGGTATCGGCCAACGTCCTGACTTTC
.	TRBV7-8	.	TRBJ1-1	CASSLAGDTAEAFF	TGTGCCAGCAGCTTAGCGGGGGACACCGCAGAAGCTTTCTTT
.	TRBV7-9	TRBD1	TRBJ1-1	CASRFQGVMNTEAFF	TGTGCCAGCAGGTTTCAGGGGGTGATGAACACTGAAGCTTTCTTT
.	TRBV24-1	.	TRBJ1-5	CATSDGASRQPQHF	TGTGCCACCAGTGATGGGGCCAGCCGTCAGCCCCAGCATTTT
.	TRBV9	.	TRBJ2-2	CASSYLTGELFF	TGTGCCAGCAGCTATCTCACCGGGGAGCTGTTTTTT
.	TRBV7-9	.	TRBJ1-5	CASSPPVTVPKGNQPQHF	TGTGCCAGCAGCCCTCCGGTGACAGTCCCGAAGGGCAATCAGCCCCAGCATTTT
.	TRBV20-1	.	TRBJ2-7	CSAKPGYEQYF	TGCAGTGCTAAGCCTGGGTATGAGCAGTACTTC
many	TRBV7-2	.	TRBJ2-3	CASSLQGNTQYF	TGTGCCAGCAGCCTACAGGGAAATACGCAGTATTTT
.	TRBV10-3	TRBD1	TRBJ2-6	CAIRGTGSASGANVLTF	TGTGCCATCAGGGGGACAGGGAGCGCATCTGGGGCCAACGTCCTGACTTTC
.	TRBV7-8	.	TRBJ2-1	CASSFLTQEQFF	TGTGCCAGCAGCTTCCTGACTCAAGAGCAGTTCTTC
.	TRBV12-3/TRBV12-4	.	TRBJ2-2	CASSQAGTRTGELFF	TGTGCCAGCAGTCAAGCCGGGACAAGAACCGGGGAGCTGTTTTTT
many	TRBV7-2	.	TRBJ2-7	CASSASLGFPEQYF	TGTGCCAGCAGCGCCAGCCTTGGGTTCCCCGAGCAGTACTTC
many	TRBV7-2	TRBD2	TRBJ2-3	CASSSPWGLAATDTQYF	TGTGCCAGCAGCTCCCCGTGGGGACTAGCGGCCACAGATACGCAGTATTTT
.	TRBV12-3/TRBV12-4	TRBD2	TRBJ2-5	CASSSPGLGTETQYF	TGTGCCAGCAGTTCCCCGGGACTAGGGACGGAGACCCAGTACTTC
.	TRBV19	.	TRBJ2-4	CASSKQGTKNIQYF	TGTGCCAGTAGTAAACAGGGAACCAAAAACATTCAGTACTTC
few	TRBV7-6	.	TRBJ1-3	CASRPRLGSDTIYF	TGTGCCAGCAGACCACGGTTGGGGTCGGACACCATATATTTT
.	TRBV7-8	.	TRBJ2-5	CASSAARGETQYF	TGTGCCAGCAGCGCGGCGCGAGGAGAGACCCAGTACTTC
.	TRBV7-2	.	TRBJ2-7	CASSRWFGGPYEQYF	TGTGCCAGCAGCCGTTGGTTTGGGGGGCCCTACGAGCAGTACTTC
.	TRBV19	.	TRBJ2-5	CASSKNRFQETQYF	TGTGCCAGTAGTAAGAACAGGTTTCAAGAGACCCAGTACTTC
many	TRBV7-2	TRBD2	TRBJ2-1	CASSISGGSYNEQFF	TGTGCCAGCAGCATTAGCGGGGGCTCCTACAATGAGCAGTTCTTC
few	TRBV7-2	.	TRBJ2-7	CASSSGYSRSYEQYF	TGTGCCAGCAGCTCAGGATACAGCCGCTCCTACGAGCAGTACTTC
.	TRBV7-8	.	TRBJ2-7	CASTRGRGLTSYEQYF	TGTGCCAGCACACGAGGGAGGGGGTTGACGTCCTACGAGCAGTACTTC
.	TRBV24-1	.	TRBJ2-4	CATSDPRASRNIQYF	TGTGCCACCAGTGACCCCCGGGCCTCTCGGAACATTCAGTACTTC
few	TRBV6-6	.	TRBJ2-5	CASSLGRTQETQYF	TGTGCCAGCAGCTTGGGGAGGACCCAAGAGACCCAGTACTTC
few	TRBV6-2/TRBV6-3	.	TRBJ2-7	CASSYAIDIGVDTYEQYF	TGTGCCAGCAGTTACGCAATTGATATAGGGGTTGACACCTACGAGCAGTACTTC
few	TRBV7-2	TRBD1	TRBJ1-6	CASSLRTGIRSPLHF	TGTGCCAGCAGCTTACGGACAGGGATTCGATCACCCCTCCACTTT
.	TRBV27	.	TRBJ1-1	CASSLKGPNTEAFF	TGTGCCAGCAGTTTAAAAGGGCCTAACACTGAAGCTTTCTTT
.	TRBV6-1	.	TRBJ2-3	CASPVSRGEITDTQYF	TGTGCCAGCCCAGTTTCGAGGGGGGAGATCACAGATACGCAGTATTTT
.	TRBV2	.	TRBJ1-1	CASRVGRLGWAFF	TGTGCCAGCAGAGTGGGAAGATTAGGGTGGGCTTTCTTT
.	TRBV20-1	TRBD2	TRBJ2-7	CSVTLLTSGRTGLYEQYF	TGCAGTGTAACCTTATTGACTAGCGGGAGGACGGGTCTCTACGAGCAGTACTTC
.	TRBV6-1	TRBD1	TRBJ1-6	CASSYNRGGNSPLHF	TGTGCCAGCAGTTACAACAGGGGCGGTAATTCACCCCTCCACTTT
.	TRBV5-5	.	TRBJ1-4	CASSSATDEKLFF	TGTGCCAGCAGCTCCGCGACAGATGAAAAACTGTTTTTT
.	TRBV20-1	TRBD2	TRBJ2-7	CSAAFGSGNSYEQYF	TGCAGTGCTGCCTTCGGTAGCGGGAACTCCTACGAGCAGTACTTC
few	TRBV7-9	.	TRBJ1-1	CASSHPINILGTEAFF	TGTGCCAGCAGCCACCCTATAAACATTCTCGGCACTGAAGCTTTCTTT
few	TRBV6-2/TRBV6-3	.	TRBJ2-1	CASSYSMGRLTYTSSYNEQFF	TGTGCCAGCAGTTACTCGATGGGCCGACTAACTTACACGAGCTCCTACAATGAGCAGTTCTTC